These 29 T cell receptor beta chains originate from one sample sequenced in a study of T cell repertoires in cytomegalovirus infection. These receptors lack a known antigen. TCRdb independently ran MiXCR on the reads; one entry per CDR3 protein. The data hold fewer than 350,000 distinct CDR3 sequences, with roughly 29% observed a single time. Sequenced material: cultured PBMCs, taken from culture after CMV antigen stimulation. The origin of the receptors is a human donor in good health (CMV status not recorded). Some clones in this sample may be carry-over from other donors' samples.

This clonotype appeared a single time. The V and J genes are TRBV7-6 and TRBJ2-2; perhaps TRBD2 as D (6 bases). V gave up 5 bases and J gave up 5 bases, with 9 bases separating them. This CDR3 comprises 13 residues. The germline CDR1 and CDR2 sequences are SGHVS and FNYEAQ. CDR3 loop: CASSGLLTGELFF. The CDR3 DNA follows: TGTGCCAGCAGCGGACTACTTACCGGGGAGCTGTTTTTT.

This clonotype was observed a handful of times. The V gene is TRBV19, the J gene TRBJ1-4; D is undetermined. Trimming left V 3 bases short and J 0 bases short, with 8 bases between. Germline V CDR1 and CDR2: LNHDA, SQIVND (reference sequence). The CDR3 covers 15 residues. This CDR3 is CASSILTPTNEKLFF. The CDR3 region has the DNA TGTGCCAGTAGTATTCTGACACCAACTAATGAAAAACTGTTTTTT.

The chain employs TRBV20-1 and TRBJ2-2; D remains ambiguous. The CDR3 runs 14 residues. V was pared by 2 bases and J by 4 bases, with 11 bases between. Germline loops: CDR1 DFQATT, CDR2 SNEGSKA (reference sequence). The CDR3 DNA follows: TGCAGTGCTAGACGGAGATGGGCCACCGGGGAGCTGTTTTTT. Translation gives CSARRRWATGELFF.

The chain joins TRBV5-1 to TRBJ1-1; D is unresolved. This CDR3 comprises 18 residues. Germline lookup yields CDR1 SGHRS and CDR2 YFSETQ. V was shortened by 4 bases and J by 7 bases, with 29 bases between the two germline ends. The CDR3 DNA reads TGCGCCAGCAGCGCGGGTGAGGGCAGGTCCCTTAGTTTAGGTGAAGCTTTCTTT. It yields the protein CASSAGEGRSLSLGEAFF.

V usage is TRBV11-2 and J usage is TRBJ2-5, with TRBD1 matching over 9 bases. Trimming at V came to 5 bases and at J to 4 bases, leaving 5 bases not matched to a gene. Germline CDR1 reads SGHAT; CDR2 reads FQNNGV. The CDR3 totals 14 residues. This chain's CDR3 is CASSATTGGETQYF. The CDR3 nucleotides read TGTGCCAGCAGCGCGACGACAGGGGGAGAGACCCAGTACTTC.

This clonotype was counted a few times. V is TRBV14 and J is TRBJ1-1; no reliable D call. The ends were cut back, 2 bases at V and 10 bases at J, with 14 bases in the middle. CDR1 is SGHDN and CDR2 is FVKESK in the germline V gene. The CDR3 runs 13 residues. CDR3 nucleotide sequence: TGTGCCAGCAGCCAAACTTCTGGACTAGGAGCTTTCTTT. It is translated as CASSQTSGLGAFF. Filled out from reference TRBV14 and TRBJ1-1, the complete variable domain reads EAGVTQFPSHSVIEKGQTVTLRCDPISGHDNLYWYRRVMGKEIKFLLHFVKESKQDESGMPNNRFLAERTGGTYSTLKVQPAELEDSGVYFCASSQTSGLGAFFGQGTRLTVV.

This clonotype has ten or more counts. This sequence joins TRBV7-8 and TRBJ2-5; D ambiguous. Deletions cut 3 bases from V and 5 bases from J, with 4 bases between. Germline-derived CDR1 and CDR2 are SGHVS and FQNEAQ. There are 11 residues in the CDR3. The CDR3 sequence is CASSLMETQYF. The CDR3 DNA follows: TGTGCCAGCAGCTTGATGGAGACCCAGTACTTC.

This chain joins TRBV28 and TRBJ1-1; D ambiguous. CDR1 is MDHEN, CDR2 SYDVKM, per germline. Deletions cut 5 bases from V and 1 base from J, with 8 bases between. CDR3 size: 13 residues. CDR3 in amino acids: CASSLPGNTEAFF. For the CDR3, the DNA is TGTGCCAGCAGTCTCCCGGGGAACACTGAAGCTTTCTTT.

The chain couples TRBV3-1 to TRBJ1-6; TRBD1 matches at 9 bases. Germline V CDR1 and CDR2: LGHDT, YNNKEL (reference sequence). Trimming at V came to 1 base and at J to 11 bases, leaving 6 bases not matched to a gene. The CDR3 consists of 15 residues. The CDR3 region is CASSQGTGGITPLHF. In DNA, the CDR3 is TGTGCCAGCAGCCAAGGAACAGGGGGCATAACACCCCTCCACTTT.

This chain links TRBV6-1 with TRBJ1-2; 8 nucleotides agree with TRBD1. Looked up from germline, CDR1 is MNHNS and CDR2 is SASEGT. This CDR3 is built from 16 residues. The V segment lost 1 base and the J segment 8 bases; nucleotides outside the gene matches: 12. The CDR3 sequence: CASSEGGPDRVRGYTF. CDR3 DNA: TGTGCCAGCAGTGAAGGAGGACCGGACAGGGTGAGGGGCTACACCTTC.

The chain carries TRBV4-1 and TRBJ2-7; 12 bases align to TRBD2. Germline V gene data show CDR1 as MGHRA and CDR2 as YSYEKL. CDR3 length: 17 residues. The V segment lost 0 bases and the J segment 4 bases; nucleotides outside the gene matches: 7. In nucleotides, the CDR3 is TGCGCCAGCAGCCAAGAATGGCTAGCGGGGGGGGATTACGAGCAGTACTTC. Its protein product is CASSQEWLAGGDYEQYF.

The chain carries TRBV27 and TRBJ1-4; TRBD1 is a possible D gene (6 bases). This CDR3 has 14 residues. Germline lookup yields CDR1 MNHEY and CDR2 SMNVEV (reference sequence). V gave up 0 bases and J gave up 8 bases, with 10 bases separating them. This CDR3 is CASSLSDSREKLFF. In DNA, the CDR3 is TGTGCCAGCAGTTTATCGGACAGCCGGGAAAAACTGTTTTTT.

The chain couples TRBV24-1 to TRBJ2-3; D remains ambiguous. The CDR3 is 12 amino acids. Deletions cut 4 bases from V and 4 bases from J, with 5 bases between. Germline V CDR1 and CDR2: KGHDR, SFDVKD. The CDR3 loop reads CATSEDSDTQYF. The CDR3 DNA sequence: TGTGCCACCAGTGAGGATTCAGATACGCAGTATTTT.

V gene TRBV19 combines with J gene TRBJ2-1, with D unclear. Deletions cut 4 bases from V and 4 bases from J, with 8 bases between. Germline CDR1 and CDR2: LNHDA and SQIVND (reference sequence). This CDR3 spans 13 amino acids. The CDR3 reads CASSKGRYNEQFF. CDR3 bases: TGTGCCAGTAGTAAAGGGCGGTACAATGAGCAGTTCTTC.

This clonotype was detected ten times or more. Compared with germline, one end of the junction differs, possibly owing to a read error. The chain recombines TRBV7-2 with TRBJ2-5, with 8 bases aligning to TRBD2. The CDR3 is 14 residues long. CDR1 and CDR2 from the germline V gene are SGHTA and FQGNSA. The CDR3 spells CASSLQTYLGLDSW. In DNA form, the CDR3 reads TGTGCCAGCAGCTTGCAAACTTATCTGGGACTAGACTCTTGG.

This clonotype was observed a few times. The J gene is TRBJ2-3, the V gene TRBV7-6; no definite D call. With 2 bases removed from V and 2 bases from J, the gap between germline ends came to 11 bases. In germline, CDR1 is SGHVS, CDR2 FNYEAQ. The CDR3 length is 15 residues. The CDR3 DNA sequence: TGTGCCAGCAGCTTATCTGGTTACCCCACAGATACGCAGTATTTT. Protein sequence: CASSLSGYPTDTQYF.

The V call is TRBV20-1, the J call TRBJ2-3; a possible D gene is TRBD2 (5 bases). V dropped 1 base and J dropped 0 bases, with 14 bases sitting between them. The CDR3 runs 16 residues. CDR1 DFQATT and CDR2 SNEGSKA come from the germline V gene (reference sequence). CDR3 DNA: TGCAGTGCTAGAGGCGGTCTAGCAGAAAGCACAGATACGCAGTATTTT. Translation: CSARGGLAESTDTQYF.

The chain combines TRBV5-1 with TRBJ2-1; D assignment may be TRBD1 or TRBD2 (5 bases each). Per germline, CDR1 SGHRS and CDR2 YFSETQ. Trimming removed 2 bases at V and 10 bases at J, with 19 bases between. CDR3 length: 15 residues. CDR3 DNA: TGCGCCAGCAGCTTCGGTCCGGGACCCACCCGGGAGCAGTTCTTC. Translating it yields CASSFGPGPTREQFF.

The chain couples TRBV12-3 or TRBV12-4 to TRBJ1-1; no clear D gene. The CDR3 extends over 14 amino acids. With 1 base removed from V and 4 bases from J, the gap between germline ends came to 10 bases. The CDR3 sequence is CASSLDPEGTEAFF. In DNA form, the CDR3 reads TGTGCCAGCAGTTTAGATCCAGAGGGCACTGAAGCTTTCTTT.

This clonotype was found a few times. The CDR3 region is CASSLVRGSGTQYF. CDR3 nucleotide sequence: TGTGCCAGCAGTTTAGTAAGGGGGTCGGGGACCCAGTACTTC. This chain links TRBV28 with TRBJ2-5, with D perhaps matching TRBD1 (6 bases). Trimming left V 2 bases short and J 7 bases short, with 14 bases between. This CDR3 contains 14 residues. Germline CDR1 and CDR2: MDHEN and SYDVKM. Using reference TRBV28 and TRBJ2-5 for the parts outside the CDR3, the full variable domain is DVKVTQSSRYLVKRTGEKVFLECVQDMDHENMFWYRQDPGLGLRLIYFSYDVKMKEKGDIPEGYSVSREKKERFSLILESASTNQTSMYLCASSLVRGSGTQYFGPGTRLLVL.

The CDR3 region has the DNA TGTGCCAGCAGCTTACGGTGGGAGAGGACAGATACGCAGTATTTT. Protein: CASSLRWERTDTQYF. The rearrangement links TRBV7-3 to TRBJ2-3; possibly TRBD2 for D (5 bases). Trimming shortened V by 2 bases and J by 3 bases, and 12 bases separated the two germline ends. The CDR3 is 15 amino acids. Germline V CDR1 and CDR2: SGHTA, FQGTGA.

This rearrangement joins TRBV27 to TRBJ2-3, with a weak D call TRBD2 (6 bases). The CDR3 covers 15 residues. CDR1 is MNHEY, CDR2 SMNVEV, per germline (reference sequence). Trimming took 4 bases from V and 6 from J, leaving 17 bases between them. CDR3 sequence: CASSSLGTSRDTQYF. The DNA of the CDR3 is TGTGCCAGCAGTTCCCTCGGGACTTCCAGGGATACGCAGTATTTT.

This clonotype was recorded a few times. The chain links TRBV11-2 to TRBJ2-3; tentative D call: TRBD2 (7 bases). Germline V gene sequence: CDR1 SGHAT, CDR2 FQNNGV. The CDR3 is made up of 17 amino acids. With 6 bases removed from V and 3 bases from J, the gap between germline ends came to 22 bases. DNA of the CDR3: TGTGCCAGCAGAACCTGGGGGGGGGGCATAGGAACAGATACGCAGTATTTT. It specifies CASRTWGGGIGTDTQYF.

This clonotype was counted a few times. This sequence joins TRBV5-6 and TRBJ2-5; D is ambiguous. Germline-derived CDR1 and CDR2 are SGHDT and YYEEEE. This CDR3 has 13 amino acids. Trimming took 0 bases from V and 4 from J, leaving 7 bases between them. The CDR3 protein is CASSLDPRETQYF. CDR3 DNA sequence: TGTGCCAGCAGCTTGGACCCGCGAGAGACCCAGTACTTC.

This clonotype was seen a few times. This rearrangement joins TRBV12-5 to TRBJ1-5, with 9 bases identical to TRBD1. This CDR3 comprises 19 residues. Germline V lookup: CDR1 LGHNT, CDR2 FRNRAP. V dropped 0 bases and J dropped 5; count of bases not matched to a gene: 14. Here the CDR3 reads CASGLVLGQGPEFHQPQHF. The CDR3 DNA reads as TGTGCTAGTGGTTTGGTACTGGGACAGGGACCTGAGTTTCATCAGCCCCAGCATTTT.

This chain links TRBV10-3 with TRBJ2-6; D remains ambiguous. Germline lookup yields CDR1 ENHRY and CDR2 SYGVKD. The V end lost 1 base, the J end lost 3 bases, and 1 base lay between the germline ends. There are 13 residues in the CDR3. The CDR3 spells CAISEFGANVLTF. The CDR3 DNA sequence: TGTGCCATCAGTGAGTTTGGGGCCAACGTCCTGACTTTC.

This clonotype was counted between two and nine times. The chain uses TRBV6-1 and TRBJ2-2; weak D call: TRBD1 (6 bases). Trimming left V 0 bases short and J 6 bases short, with 26 bases between. Germline-derived CDR1 and CDR2 are MNHNS and SASEGT. This CDR3 region has 20 residues. The CDR3: CASSEAVVGGAGVVAGELFF. The CDR3 nucleotides are TGTGCCAGCAGTGAAGCGGTTGTAGGTGGTGCAGGGGTCGTTGCCGGGGAGCTGTTTTTT.

The CDR3 reads CASSQSPGNGETQYF. DNA for the CDR3: TGTGCCAGCAGCCAATCTCCGGGAAACGGGGAGACCCAGTACTTC. The chain couples TRBV7-8 to TRBJ2-5, with D possibly being TRBD2 (5 bases). CDR3 length equals 15 residues. Germline lookup yields CDR1 SGHVS and CDR2 FQNEAQ. Trimming took off 5 bases at V and 5 bases at J, with 18 bases between the two ends.

This clonotype was observed a handful of times. This chain uses TRBV12-3 or TRBV12-4 with TRBJ2-2; D tentatively reads TRBD1 or TRBD2 (6 bases each). V was pared by 6 bases and J by 5 bases, with 16 bases between. The CDR3 sequence is 15 residues long. The CDR3 here is CASSRGGRGTGELFF. DNA for the CDR3: TGTGCCAGCAGCCGTGGGGGGCGAGGGACCGGGGAGCTGTTTTTT.